The 14 T cell receptor beta chains reported below all come from one sample, sequenced in a study of T cells in women clearing cervical HPV infection. Produced via immunoSEQ multiplex PCR; TCRdb's table is partial and in-frame only. The sample totals tens of thousands of clones; its top ten clones hold about 3.4%. The specimen was blood buffy coat. The origin of the receptors is a woman aged 18 to 75 with a cervical HPV16 infection that either progressed to CIN3+ or cleared (not recorded which).

CDR3 sequence: CSAQRRAEETQYF. Partial CDR3 DNA: TGCAGTGCCCAGCGTCGAGCGGAAGAGACC. The rearrangement joins TRBV20-1 to TRBJ2-5; D perhaps matches TRBD2 (5 bases). The CDR3 end lies 3 residues beyond the end of the read and is filled in from the germline J gene. This CDR3 is built from 13 residues. The germline CDR1 and CDR2 sequences are DFQATT and SNEGSKA (reference sequence). Between the trimmed V and J ends, which lost 6 bases and 3 bases, there was a span of 14 bases.

To note about this clone: Coverage ceases 3 residues before the CDR3 finishes, and the germline J gene fills in the end. The rearrangement links TRBV11-2 to TRBJ2-7, with a tentative D call TRBD2 (6 bases). Trimming pared 7 bases from V and 4 bases from J, leaving 17 bases between. CDR1 SGHAT and CDR2 FQNNGV come from the germline V gene. CDR3 size: 14 residues. The sequenced CDR3 bases are TGTGCCAGCACCTGGGGCGTCGGGACTTACGAG. Residues: CASTWGVGTYE. The CDR3, in full, reads CASTWGVGTYEQYF. The full variable domain, in which reference TRBV11-2 and TRBJ2-7 provide the parts outside the CDR3, is EAGVAQSPRYKIIEKRQSVAFWCNPISGHATLYWYQQILGQGPKLLIQFQNNGVVDDSQLPKDRFSAERLKGVDSTLKIQPAKLEDSAVYLCASTWGVGTYEQYFGPGTRLTVT.

A remark on this clone: The CDR3 extends 3 residues past the end of the read, so its final part is completed from the germline J gene. The genes are TRBV5-1 and TRBJ2-1; no clear D gene. Germline assignment: CDR1 SGHRS and CDR2 YFSETQ. This CDR3 is 15 amino acids long. The V gene lost 0 bases and the J gene lost 0 bases, with 7 bases spanning the gap. The sequenced CDR3 bases are TGCGCCAGCAGCTTGGACTACCCCTCCTACAATGAG. Its protein product is CASSLDYPSYNE. Given in full, the CDR3 is CASSLDYPSYNEQFF.

On this clone itself: The read is 3 residues too short to cover the CDR3 end, so that end is filled in from the germline J gene. The chain joins TRBV20-1 to TRBJ2-3, with TRBD2 as a possible D gene (5 bases). The CDR3 runs 15 residues. CDR1 and CDR2 from the germline V gene are DFQATT and SNEGSKA (reference sequence). With 6 bases removed from V and 3 bases from J, the gap between germline ends came to 19 bases. CDR3 protein: CSAGPRGLETDTQYF. The CDR3 DNA, read in part, is TGCAGTGCCGGGCCACGCGGGCTCGAGACAGATACG.

Comments on this clone: The CDR3 end lies 3 residues beyond the end of the read and is filled in from the germline J gene. This chain links TRBV7-6 with TRBJ1-5; 7 bases fit TRBD1. The V gene end was trimmed by 5 bases and the J gene end by 9 bases; junction bases not matched to a gene: 10. Germline assignment: CDR1 SGHVS and CDR2 FNYEAQ. The CDR3 loop spans 14 amino acids. Partial CDR3 DNA: TGTGCCAGCAGCCAAGACAGGGCCGGGTGGCCC. It codes for CASSQDRAGWP. The CDR3 reads in full as CASSQDRAGWPQHF. The variable domain in full, completed from reference TRBV7-6 and TRBJ1-5, reads GAGVSQSPRYKVTKRGQDVALRCDPISGHVSLYWYRQALGQGPEFLTYFNYEAQQDKSGLPNDRFSAERPEGSISTLTIQRTEQRDSAMYRCASSQDRAGWPQHFGDGTRLSIL.

On this clone itself: The observed sequence ends 3 residues before the CDR3 terminus, with the missing tail filled in from the germline J gene. The V call is TRBV5-1, the J call TRBJ2-3; 7 bases map to TRBD2. Germline V CDR1 and CDR2: SGHRS, YFSETQ. After removal of 0 bases from V and 5 bases from J, the junction contained 3 bases not matched to a gene. This CDR3 spans 14 amino acids. The CDR3 loop is CASSLEASGDTQYF. Incomplete CDR3 DNA: TGCGCCAGCAGCTTGGAGGCTAGCGGAGATACG.

As for this clone: The read terminates 3 residues ahead of where the CDR3 ends, so the germline J gene completes it. The gene calls are TRBV6-2 or TRBV6-3 and TRBJ2-4; 7 nucleotides line up with TRBD1. Germline CDR1 is MNHEY and CDR2 is SVGEGT. CDR3 length equals 13 residues. The sequenced CDR3 bases are TGTGCCAGCAGCCAGACAGGGAACTATGGT. Protein: CASSQTGNYG. The CDR3 in its entirety is CASSQTGNYGQYF.

On this clone: From the germline J gene comes the end of the CDR3, since the read stops 3 residues before it. The rearrangement joins TRBV12-3 or TRBV12-4 to TRBJ1-1, with 10 bases that match TRBD1. This CDR3 is 14 amino acids long. With 6 bases clipped from V and 4 bases from J, the junction kept 5 bases outside the gene matches. Here the CDR3 reads CASRPTGGPTEAFF. The sequenced part of the CDR3 DNA is TGTGCCAGCAGACCGACAGGGGGCCCCACTGAA.

Regarding this clone: The read ends 3 residues shy of where the CDR3 ends; the end is completed using the germline J gene. Different DNA sequences within this sample yield the same CDR3. V usage is TRBV7-6 and J usage is TRBJ2-3; TRBD1 is a possible D gene (5 bases). Germline V gene data show CDR1 as SGHVS and CDR2 as FNYEAQ. This CDR3 contains 16 residues. V was clipped by 6 bases and J by 3 bases, with 19 bases between them. CDR3 bases read: TGTGCCAGCAGTCTAAGCAATGTGGGGCGGACAGATACG. As protein: CASSLSNVGRTDT. The CDR3 reads in full as CASSLSNVGRTDTQYF.

About this clone: The read stops 3 residues short of the end of the CDR3; the missing end is completed from the germline J gene. V usage is TRBV19 and J usage is TRBJ2-3; tentatively, D is TRBD2 (6 bases). CDR1 and CDR2 (germline): LNHDA, SQIVND (reference sequence). The CDR3 has 17 amino acids. CDR3 DNA, as far as it was read: TGTGCCAGTAGTACCCGCCCGGGGGATATTAGCAATCAGCCG. It is translated as CASSTRPGDISNQP. The full CDR3 sequence reads CASSTRPGDISNQPQYF.

Of note for this clone: With the read ending 3 residues before the CDR3 end, the germline J gene is used to fill in that end. The chain uses TRBV12-3 or TRBV12-4 and TRBJ1-4, with 9 bases fitting TRBD1. CDR3 size: 14 residues. J gave up 8 bases and V 5 bases, and 6 bases lay outside the gene matches. The covered CDR3 bases are TGTGCCAGCAGTCCTCGGGACAGGGCAGAAAAA. Its translation: CASSPRDRAEK. The CDR3 in its entirety is CASSPRDRAEKLFF.

Note on this clone: The read ends 3 residues early relative to the CDR3; the germline J gene fills the gap. The chain joins TRBV30 to TRBJ2-2; 8 positions match TRBD1. Germline loops: CDR1 GTSNPN, CDR2 SVGIG (reference sequence). The CDR3 consists of 18 residues. CDR3 DNA (partial): TGTGCCTGGAGTAACCAGGGACAGGCCTACTCTGGGGCCAACGTG. Translating it yields CAWSNQGQAYSGANV. The entire CDR3 reads CAWSNQGQAYSGANVLFF.

Worth noting for this clone: The CDR3 end is not reached by the read, which stops 3 residues before it; the germline J gene fills it in. The genes are TRBV5-6 and TRBJ1-4, with 9 bases fitting TRBD1. The V gene end was trimmed by 4 bases and the J gene end by 4 bases; junction bases not matched to a gene: 2. CDR1 and CDR2 (germline): SGHDT, YYEEEE. This CDR3 is 14 amino acids long. CDR3 protein: CASSVGQGNEKLFF. The DNA read from the CDR3 is TGTGCCAGCAGCGTGGGACAGGGTAATGAAAAA. The variable domain in full, completed from reference TRBV5-6 and TRBJ1-4, reads DAGVTQSPTHLIKTRGQQVTLRCSPKSGHDTVSWYQQALGQGPQFIFQYYEEEERQRGNFPDRFSGHQFPNYSSELNVNALLLGDSALYLCASSVGQGNEKLFFGSGTQLSVL.

Notes on this clone: The read gets to within 3 residues of the CDR3 end, and the germline J gene fills in the rest. The chain uses TRBV3-1 (or the pseudogene TRBV3-2) and TRBJ2-7, with a possible D match to TRBD2 (6 bases). Trimming took off 0 bases at V and 0 bases at J, with 12 bases between the two ends. The germline V gene has CDR1 LGHDT and CDR2 YNNKEL (reference sequence). This CDR3 is 16 amino acids long. CDR3 region: CASSQEAGSFSYEQYF. Incomplete CDR3 DNA: TGTGCCAGCAGCCAAGAGGCGGGGAGTTTCTCCTACGAG.